The T cell receptor beta chain under discussion was sequenced for a study of blood T cells in healthy people across ages. The sample holds a few counts of this clonotype. Per germline, CDR1 MGHRA and CDR2 YSYEKL. After removal of 4 bases from V and 4 bases from J, the junction contained 4 bases not matched to a gene. This CDR3 spans 15 amino acids. Then a second PCR, running about 6 to 12 cycles, was carried out with a sample-barcoded 5' primer and a J-beta primer mix. Each single sample gave us at least 3 million CDR3-containing paired-end reads. In TCRdb, the 5' RACE reads were re-called with MiXCR into one record per CDR3 protein. The sample contains some 1.5 million distinct CDR3 sequences, roughly 30% of which appear only once. The sample providers were healthy Caucasian people from Russia, aged roughly 6 to 95.

Sequencing input: blood. The V call is TRBV4-1, the J call TRBJ2-3, with 11 bases fitting TRBD2. This receptor was identified in a woman between 25 and 40 years old in good health. The CDR3 bases are TGCGCCAGCAGCCCGGGACTAGCGGACTCAGATACGCAGTATTTT. It specifies CASSPGLADSDTQYF.